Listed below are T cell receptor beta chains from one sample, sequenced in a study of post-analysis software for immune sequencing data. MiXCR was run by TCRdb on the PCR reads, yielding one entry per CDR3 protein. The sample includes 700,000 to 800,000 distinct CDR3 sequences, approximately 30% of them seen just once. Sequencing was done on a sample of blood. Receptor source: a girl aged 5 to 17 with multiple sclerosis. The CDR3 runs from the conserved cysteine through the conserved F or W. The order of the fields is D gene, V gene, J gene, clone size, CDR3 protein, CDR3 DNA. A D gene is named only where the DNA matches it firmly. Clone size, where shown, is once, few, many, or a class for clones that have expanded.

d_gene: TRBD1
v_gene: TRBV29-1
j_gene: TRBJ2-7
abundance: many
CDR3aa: CSVEVGDRFEQYF
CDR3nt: TGCAGCGTTGAAGTGGGGGACAGGTTCGAGCAGTACTTC

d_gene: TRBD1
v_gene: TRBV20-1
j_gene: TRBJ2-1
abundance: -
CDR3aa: CSAHTGARSYNEQFF
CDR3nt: TGCAGTGCTCACACAGGGGCCCGCTCCTACAATGAGCAGTTCTTC

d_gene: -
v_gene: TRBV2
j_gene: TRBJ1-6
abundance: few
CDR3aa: CASSEATGSPLHF
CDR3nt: TGTGCCAGCAGTGAAGCTACAGGGTCACCCCTCCACTTT

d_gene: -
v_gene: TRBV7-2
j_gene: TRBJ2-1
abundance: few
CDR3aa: CASSLAKGRDEQFF
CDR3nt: TGTGCCAGCAGCTTAGCAAAAGGGCGCGATGAGCAGTTCTTC

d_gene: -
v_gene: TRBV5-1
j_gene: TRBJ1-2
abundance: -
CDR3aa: CASSLLPTPGTYGYTF
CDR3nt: TGCGCCAGCAGCTTGCTCCCCACCCCCGGAACCTATGGCTACACCTTC

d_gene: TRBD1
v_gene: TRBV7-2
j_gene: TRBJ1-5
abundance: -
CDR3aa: CASGYPGGSNQPQHF
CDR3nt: TGTGCCAGCGGCTACCCAGGGGGGTCCAATCAGCCCCAGCATTTT

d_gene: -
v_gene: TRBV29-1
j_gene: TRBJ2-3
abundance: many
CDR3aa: CSVGGRVSTDTQYF
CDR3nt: TGCAGCGTTGGAGGTAGGGTGAGCACAGATACGCAGTATTTT

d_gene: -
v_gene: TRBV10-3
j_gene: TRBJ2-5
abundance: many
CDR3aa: CAISPDFQETQYF
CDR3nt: TGTGCCATCAGTCCGGACTTCCAAGAGACCCAGTACTTC

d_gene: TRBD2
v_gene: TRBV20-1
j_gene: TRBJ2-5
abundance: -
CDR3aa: CSAGGREGRREQYF
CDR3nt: TGCAGTGCTGGGGGGCGGGAGGGCCGACGGGAGCAGTACTTC

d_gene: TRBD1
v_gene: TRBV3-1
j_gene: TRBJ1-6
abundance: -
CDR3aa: CASSRGQRRDRASPLHF
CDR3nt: TGTGCCAGCAGCCGAGGCCAAAGGAGGGACAGGGCTTCACCCCTCCACTTT

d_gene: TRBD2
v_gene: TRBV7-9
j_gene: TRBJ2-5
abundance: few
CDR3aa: CAITSGRGETQYF
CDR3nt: TGTGCCATCACAAGCGGGAGAGGTGAGACCCAGTACTTC

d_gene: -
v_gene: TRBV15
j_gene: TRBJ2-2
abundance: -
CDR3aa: CATVGGATTGELFF
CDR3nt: TGTGCCACCGTTGGGGGGGCGACGACCGGGGAGCTGTTTTTT